One and the same sample provided the 24 T cell receptor beta chains below, sequenced in a study of T cells expressing NK-cell markers. TCRdb derives one entry per CDR3 protein from the 5' RACE reads, leaving out DNA. The table counts about 260,000 distinct CDR3 sequences; around 0.4% lies in the top ten. The sequenced sample was blood T cells: a sorted CD56 or NKG2C T cell subset, CD4+ or CD8+ T cells, or bulk PBMC T cells (not recorded which). The receptors derive from a man aged 18 to 30 in good health.

The chain is built from TRBV28 and TRBJ2-5; the D gene TCRdb calls, TRBD2, cannot be checked with no DNA. The CDR3 runs 14 residues. The germline CDR1 and CDR2 sequences are MDHEN and SYDVKM. This chain's CDR3 is CASRPGLRGETQYF.

V is TRBV24-1 and J is TRBJ2-1; without DNA, the TCRdb call of TRBD1 cannot be checked. Germline V gives CDR1 KGHDR, CDR2 SFDVKD. The CDR3 extends over 15 amino acids. CDR3 loop: CATSAWTDSYNEQFF.

V is TRBV12-3 or TRBV12-4 and J is TRBJ2-2; without DNA, the TCRdb call of TRBD2 cannot be checked. The CDR3 consists of 16 residues. CDR3 sequence reads: CASSLIATSETGELFF.

The genes are TRBV12-3 or TRBV12-4 and TRBJ2-7; TCRdb picks TRBD1, but there is no DNA to check that call. The CDR3 is 12 amino acids. The CDR3 is CASSRGNYEQYF.

The rearrangement links TRBV11-2 to TRBJ2-5; TCRdb outputs TRBD1, but without DNA this stays unchecked. In germline, CDR1 is SGHAT, CDR2 FQNNGV. The CDR3 spans 16 residues. The CDR3 spells CASSLGGERSRETQYF.

This chain connects TRBV29-1 to TRBJ2-7; TCRdb lists TRBD1, though no DNA is available to test this call. The V gene's germline CDR1 is SQVTM and CDR2 ANQGSEA. This CDR3 region has 15 residues. The CDR3 sequence is CSVAIGTDITYEQYF.

This rearrangement joins TRBV20-1 to TRBJ2-1. Germline V lookup: CDR1 DFQATT, CDR2 SNEGSKA (reference sequence). The CDR3 extends over 12 amino acids. The CDR3 reads CSASPLVGEQFF.

The rearrangement uses TRBV18 and TRBJ2-5; the TCRdb D gene call, TRBD1, has no DNA to confirm it. The length of the CDR3 is 16 residues. The V gene's germline CDR1 is KGHSH and CDR2 LQKENI. CDR3 residues: CASSSVGDHYRETQYF.

V usage is TRBV7-6 and J usage is TRBJ2-2. Germline V gives CDR1 SGHVS, CDR2 FNYEAQ. The CDR3 is 13 amino acids. The CDR3: CASSLVFTGELFF.

The genes are TRBV7-2 and TRBJ2-1. The CDR3 contains 11 residues. From germline, CDR1 is SGHTA and CDR2 FQGNSA. CDR3 region: CASSRRDEQFF.

The V and J genes are TRBV11-2 and TRBJ1-1; TCRdb lists TRBD1, though no DNA is available to test this call. The CDR3 covers 14 residues. The germline gives CDR1 SGHAT, CDR2 FQNNGV. CDR3: CASSTGNINPEAFF. The full variable domain, with the rest looked up from reference TRBV11-2 and TRBJ1-1, is EAGVAQSPRYKIIEKRQSVAFWCNPISGHATLYWYQQILGQGPKLLIQFQNNGVVDDSQLPKDRFSAERLKGVDSTLKIQPAKLEDSAVYLCASSTGNINPEAFFGQGTRLTVV.

The rearrangement links TRBV12-3 or TRBV12-4 to TRBJ2-1; TCRdb gives TRBD2 as the D gene, but with no DNA this cannot be confirmed. CDR3 length equals 16 residues. Here the CDR3 reads CASSLLSGLTYNEQFF.

The chain combines TRBV12-3 or TRBV12-4 with TRBJ1-2; TCRdb's D call of TRBD1 is untestable without DNA. The CDR3 runs 16 residues. This chain's CDR3 is CASSLGEDLIKGGYTF.

The rearrangement joins TRBV12-3 or TRBV12-4 to TRBJ1-1; TCRdb picks TRBD1, but there is no DNA to check that call. CDR3 length equals 15 residues. The CDR3 loop is CASSKRTVLNTEAFF.

The chain combines TRBV10-1 with TRBJ2-5; TCRdb indicates TRBD2, and absent DNA this call remains unverified. Germline V gene lookup returns CDR1 WNHNN and CDR2 SYGVQD (reference sequence). This CDR3 comprises 14 residues. CDR3 in amino acids: CASSYGMVGETQYF.

V gene TRBV6-2 or TRBV6-3 combines with J gene TRBJ1-2; TCRdb's D gene call, TRBD1, goes unchecked for lack of DNA. Germline V lookup: CDR1 MNHEY, CDR2 SVGEGT. The CDR3 contains 16 residues. CDR3 sequence: CASSYVGQATNYGYTF.

CDR3 protein: CASSPGTGSYNEQFF. This chain connects TRBV18 to TRBJ2-1; the D call from TCRdb, TRBD1, cannot be confirmed without DNA. From germline, CDR1 is KGHSH and CDR2 LQKENI. The CDR3 is made up of 15 amino acids.

The CDR3 protein is CASRRGSYSYNEQFF. V usage is TRBV6-2 or TRBV6-3 and J usage is TRBJ2-1; checking the TCRdb D call of TRBD1 is not possible without DNA. CDR3 length equals 15 residues. Germline V gives CDR1 MNHEY, CDR2 SVGEGT.

The chain uses TRBV20-1 and TRBJ1-5; TCRdb picks TRBD1, but there is no DNA to check that call. The CDR3 has 17 amino acids. From germline, CDR1 is DFQATT and CDR2 SNEGSKA (reference sequence). The CDR3 sequence: CSARDRGQVGSNQPQHF.

The chain links TRBV12-3 or TRBV12-4 to TRBJ2-1; the TCRdb D gene call, TRBD2, has no DNA to confirm it. The CDR3 runs to 15 residues. The CDR3 loop is CASSRSSTGRDEQFF.

The rearrangement links TRBV6-5 to TRBJ2-1; absent DNA, TCRdb's TRBD1 call cannot be checked. Germline-derived CDR1 and CDR2 are MNHEY and SVGAGI. The CDR3 totals 15 residues. This CDR3 reads CASSLDPGQYNEQFF.

This chain joins TRBV27 and TRBJ2-7. The germline CDR1 and CDR2 sequences are MNHEY and SMNVEV (reference sequence). The CDR3 covers 13 residues. The CDR3 is CASSSGGRDEQYF.

The chain employs TRBV20-1 and TRBJ2-1; TCRdb calls TRBD1, which cannot be checked without DNA. The CDR3 covers 14 residues. Germline V gene sequence: CDR1 DFQATT, CDR2 SNEGSKA (reference sequence). The CDR3 reads CSAKPGHGLVQQFF.

The V call is TRBV20-1, the J call TRBJ2-4; TCRdb outputs TRBD2, but without DNA this stays unchecked. The CDR3 is 17 residues long. Germline CDR1 DFQATT, CDR2 SNEGSKA (reference sequence). The CDR3 spells CSALIAGSRGAKNIQYF.